Each of the 12 T cell receptor beta chains below was sequenced from the same sample in a study of patients and donors after allogeneic stem cell transplantation. Each CDR3 protein is one row after TCRdb ran MiXCR on the RT-PCR reads. This table has about 31,000 distinct CDR3 sequences, approximately 6.3% appearing once. Sequenced sample: blood, either unsorted or a sorted T cell fraction (not recorded which). These receptors all stem from a human donor who was either an allogeneic HSCT recipient or a stem cell or donor lymphocyte infusion donor (not recorded which). It is not recorded whose cells these are; they may come from a transplant donor.

This clonotype came up many times. The chain carries TRBV7-9 and TRBJ2-1, with D maybe TRBD2 (6 bases). V lost 1 base and J lost 4, with 11 bases in between. The germline gives CDR1 SEHNR, CDR2 FQNEAQ (reference sequence). The CDR3 sequence is 15 residues long. The CDR3 coding sequence is TGTGCCAGCAGCTTAGTGGTCGGGAGTTACAATGAGCAGTTCTTC. Its protein is CASSLVVGSYNEQFF.

The CDR3 is CASSLSQGSSYNEQFF. CDR3 DNA: TGTGCCAGCAGCTTATCTCAGGGGAGCTCCTACAATGAGCAGTTCTTC. The chain has TRBV7-9 and TRBJ2-1; possible D gene TRBD1, 6 bases. The ends were cut back, 2 bases at V and 0 bases at J, with 11 bases in the middle. Germline V lookup: CDR1 SEHNR, CDR2 FQNEAQ (reference sequence). The CDR3 sequence is 16 residues long.

Many counts were recorded for this clonotype. The gene calls are TRBV7-9 and TRBJ2-5; 14 bases match TRBD2. Germline values: CDR1 SEHNR, CDR2 FQNEAQ (reference sequence). The V segment lost 0 bases and the J segment 4 bases; nucleotides outside the gene matches: 1. The CDR3 contains 16 residues. The CDR3 sequence: CASSLAGTSGRETQYF. Written as DNA, the CDR3 is TGTGCCAGCAGCTTAGCCGGGACTAGCGGGAGAGAGACCCAGTACTTC.

This clonotype was recorded at least ten times. The rearrangement uses TRBV29-1 and TRBJ2-1, with TRBD2 matching 7 bases. The junction had 9 bases not matched to a gene; V was cut back by 7 bases and J by 3 bases. The CDR3 has 14 residues. The germline V gene has CDR1 SQVTM and CDR2 ANQGSEA. CDR3: CSASGGGNYNEQFF. Written as DNA, the CDR3 is TGCAGCGCCTCGGGGGGAGGTAACTACAATGAGCAGTTCTTC.

This clonotype was seen many times. V and J are TRBV11-2 and TRBJ2-2, with D hard to call. Trimming took off 4 bases at V and 6 bases at J, with 6 bases between the two ends. CDR1 is SGHAT, CDR2 FQNNGV, per germline. The CDR3 sequence is 12 residues long. CDR3 nucleotides: TGTGCCAGCAGCTCTGGGGCCGGGGAGCTGTTTTTT. Translating it yields CASSSGAGELFF. Full variable domain (rest looked up from reference TRBV11-2 and TRBJ2-2): EAGVAQSPRYKIIEKRQSVAFWCNPISGHATLYWYQQILGQGPKLLIQFQNNGVVDDSQLPKDRFSAERLKGVDSTLKIQPAKLEDSAVYLCASSSGAGELFFGEGSRLTVL.

Notes on this clonotype: This may be a read error: a much more frequent sequence differs by one nucleotide. The gene calls are TRBV27 and TRBJ2-7, with D unclear. The CDR3 spans 9 residues. Germline V gives CDR1 MNHEY, CDR2 SMNVEV (reference sequence). CDR3 DNA sequence: TGTGCCAGCCCCTACGTGCAGTACTTC. It codes for CASPYVQYF.

About this clonotype itself: Just one base apart from a much larger clone, this may be a read error. The chain recombines TRBV29-1 with TRBJ2-1; 11 bases agree with TRBD2. This CDR3 comprises 14 residues. Germline lookup yields CDR1 SQVTM and CDR2 ANQGSEA. CDR3 amino acids: CSVVLAGAANDQFF. The CDR3 bases are TGCAGCGTCGTACTAGCGGGAGCCGCCAATGACCAGTTCTTC.

This clonotype was seen more than once but under ten times. V gene TRBV5-1 combines with J gene TRBJ2-5; 10 nucleotides match TRBD2. This CDR3 contains 19 residues. Germline values: CDR1 SGHRS, CDR2 YFSETQ. V was pared by 4 bases and J by 5 bases, with 20 bases of the junction left unmatched. The CDR3 DNA reads TGCGCCAGCAGCCCTATCAGAGGTAGAGCGGGAGGGCCTGCGGAGACCCAGTACTTC. Protein: CASSPIRGRAGGPAETQYF.

Many counts were recorded for this clonotype. This chain uses TRBV28 with TRBJ1-5; 8 bases map to TRBD1. CDR1 and CDR2 (germline): MDHEN, SYDVKM. The ends lost 1 base at V and 6 bases at J; junction bases unmatched: 8. The CDR3 runs to 16 residues. CDR3 amino acids: CASSLFFDRGLQPQHF. The CDR3 DNA reads TGTGCCAGCAGTTTATTTTTCGACAGGGGTCTTCAGCCCCAGCATTTT.

This clonotype was detected only once. V and J are TRBV7-9 and TRBJ2-5; D possibly corresponds to TRBD2 (5 bases). Trimming took 0 bases from V and 3 from J, leaving 14 bases between them. The germline V gene encodes CDR1 SEHNR and CDR2 FQNEAQ (reference sequence). The length of the CDR3 is 16 residues. In DNA, the CDR3 is TGTGCCAGCAGCTTAGCGAGGGTCAGGAGCGAAGAGACCCAGTACTTC. It yields the protein CASSLARVRSEETQYF.

This clonotype came up many times. This sequence joins TRBV7-9 and TRBJ2-1; 7 bases map to TRBD1. The V gene end was trimmed by 8 bases and the J gene end by 9 bases; junction bases not matched to a gene: 4. The CDR3 has 11 amino acids. Germline CDR1 is SEHNR and CDR2 is FQNEAQ (reference sequence). The CDR3: CASGTVSEQFF. The CDR3, as DNA: TGTGCCAGCGGGACAGTGAGTGAGCAGTTCTTC.

This clonotype was observed at least ten times. The chain is built from TRBV6-5 and TRBJ2-7; D gene ambiguous. Per the germline V gene, CDR1 is MNHEY and CDR2 is SVGAGI. V lost 2 bases and J lost 2, with 13 bases in between. The CDR3 has 15 amino acids. CDR3 DNA: TGTGCCAGCAGTTACGGTGGCAGCGCACCCTACGAGCAGTACTTC. Translation gives CASSYGGSAPYEQYF.